This TCR beta chain was captured in a study of blood T cell repertoires in COVID-19. V was cut by 3 bases and J by 7 bases, with 10 bases left in between. This CDR3 comprises 14 residues. Germline assignment: CDR1 MDHEN and CDR2 SYDVKM. Clones were sequenced by immunoSEQ multiplex PCR, and TCRdb holds only the in-frame ones, with some missing. The data show 74,000 or so clones, 75% to 90% seen once. The sequence was obtained from a human donor in a cohort sampled during active COVID-19. The chain joins TRBV28 to TRBJ1-6; D call uncertain. The sample was peripheral blood. CDR3 DNA sequence: TGTGCCAGCAGTTTTGCTGCCGCGAATTCACCCCTCCACTTT. Encoded protein: CASSFAAANSPLHF.